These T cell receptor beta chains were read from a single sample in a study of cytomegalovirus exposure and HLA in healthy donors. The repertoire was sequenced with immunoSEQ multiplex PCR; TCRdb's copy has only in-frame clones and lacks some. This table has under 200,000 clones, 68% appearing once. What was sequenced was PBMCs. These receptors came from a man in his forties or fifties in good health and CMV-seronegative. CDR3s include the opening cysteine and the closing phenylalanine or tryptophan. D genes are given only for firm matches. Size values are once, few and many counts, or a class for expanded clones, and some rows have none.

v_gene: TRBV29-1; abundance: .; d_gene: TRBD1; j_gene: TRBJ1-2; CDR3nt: TGCAGCGTCTTCGGGACAGGGAACTATGGCTACACCTTC; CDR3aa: CSVFGTGNYGYTF
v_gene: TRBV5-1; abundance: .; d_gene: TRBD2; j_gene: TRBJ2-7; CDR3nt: TGCGCCAGCAGCTCCGGACTAGCGGGGCTCTACGAGCAGTACTTC; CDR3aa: CASSSGLAGLYEQYF
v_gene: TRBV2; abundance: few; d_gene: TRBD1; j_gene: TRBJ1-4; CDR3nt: TGTGCCACCTCCCAACAGGGGCGAAATGAAAAACTGTTTTTT; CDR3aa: CATSQQGRNEKLFF
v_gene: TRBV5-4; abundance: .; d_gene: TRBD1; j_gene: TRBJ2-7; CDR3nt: TGTGCCAGCAGTCCTAGACAGGGCGAAAACGAGCAGTACTTC; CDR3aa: CASSPRQGENEQYF
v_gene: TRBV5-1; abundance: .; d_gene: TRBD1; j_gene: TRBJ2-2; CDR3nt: TGCGCCAGCAGTTCCCGGGACAGGGGGCGTCGGGGGTCCGGGGAGCTGTTTTTT; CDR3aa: CASSSRDRGRRGSGELFF
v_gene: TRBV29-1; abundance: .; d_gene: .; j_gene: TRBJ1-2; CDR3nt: TGCAGCGTCCTAGTTCCGCCAGGGATCGTTTCGGACTATGGCTACACCTTC; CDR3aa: CSVLVPPGIVSDYGYTF
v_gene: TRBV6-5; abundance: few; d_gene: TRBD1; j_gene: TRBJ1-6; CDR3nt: TGTGCCAGCAGCCTAGACAGGGCTTCACCCCTCCACTTT; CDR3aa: CASSLDRASPLHF
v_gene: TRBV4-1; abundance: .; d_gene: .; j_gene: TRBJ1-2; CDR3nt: TGCGCCAGCAGCCAAGCTTCCTATGGCTACACCTTC; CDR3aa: CASSQASYGYTF
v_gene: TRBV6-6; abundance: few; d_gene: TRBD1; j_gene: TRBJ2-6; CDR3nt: TGTGCCAGCATTGGGACAGATGACTCTGGGGCCAACGTCCTGACTTTC; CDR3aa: CASIGTDDSGANVLTF
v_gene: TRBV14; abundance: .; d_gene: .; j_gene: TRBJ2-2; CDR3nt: TGTGCCAGCAGTGGACAGTACACCGGGGAGCTGTTTTTT; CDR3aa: CASSGQYTGELFF
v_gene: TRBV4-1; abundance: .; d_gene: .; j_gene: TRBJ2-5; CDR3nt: TGCGCCAGCAGCCGCCTAGGGCAGGGGGGAGAGACCCAGTACTTC; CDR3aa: CASSRLGQGGETQYF
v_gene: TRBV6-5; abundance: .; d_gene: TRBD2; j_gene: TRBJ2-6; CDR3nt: TGTGCCAGCAGTTGGGAGGGCGGTGGGGCCAACGTCCTGACTTTC; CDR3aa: CASSWEGGGANVLTF
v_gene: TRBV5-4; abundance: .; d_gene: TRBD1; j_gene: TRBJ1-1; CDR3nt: TGTGCCAGCAGCACTACAGGGGGGATTGAAGCTTTCTTT; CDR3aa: CASSTTGGIEAFF
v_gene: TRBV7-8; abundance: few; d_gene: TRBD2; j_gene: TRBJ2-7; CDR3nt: TGTGCCAGCAGCTTAGGGGCGGGGGGCTACGAGCAGTACTTC; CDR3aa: CASSLGAGGYEQYF
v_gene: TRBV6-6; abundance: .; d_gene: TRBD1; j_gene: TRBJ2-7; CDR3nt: TGTGCCAGCAGTCGGACAGGGGAAAACTACGAGCAGTACTTC; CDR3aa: CASSRTGENYEQYF
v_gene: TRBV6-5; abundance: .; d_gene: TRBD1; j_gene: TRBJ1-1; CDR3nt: TGTGCCAGCAGTTTCCTAAGGGGGCAGGGGCGCACTGAAGCTTTCTTT; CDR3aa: CASSFLRGQGRTEAFF
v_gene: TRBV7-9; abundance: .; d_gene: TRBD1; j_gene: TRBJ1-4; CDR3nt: TGTGCCAGCAGCTTACCAGGGGGCCATGGTGAAAAACTGTTTTTT; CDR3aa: CASSLPGGHGEKLFF
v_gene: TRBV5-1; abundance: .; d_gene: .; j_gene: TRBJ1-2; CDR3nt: TGCGCCAGCAGCTGGGGCTCCTATGGCTACACCTTC; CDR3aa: CASSWGSYGYTF
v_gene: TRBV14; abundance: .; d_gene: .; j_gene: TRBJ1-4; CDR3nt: TGTGCCAGCGCGGAGAGTGAAAAACTGTTTTTT; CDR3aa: CASAESEKLFF
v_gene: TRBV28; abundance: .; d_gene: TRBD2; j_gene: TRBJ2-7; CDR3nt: TGTGCCAGCAGTCAAGAGGCGGGGGGTCCCCGGCTCTACGAGCAGTACTTC; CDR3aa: CASSQEAGGPRLYEQYF
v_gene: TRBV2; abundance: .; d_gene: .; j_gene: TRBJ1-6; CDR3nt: TGTGCCAGCAGTGAATCAGAGACAGCAACTAATTCACCCCTCCACTTT; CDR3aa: CASSESETATNSPLHF
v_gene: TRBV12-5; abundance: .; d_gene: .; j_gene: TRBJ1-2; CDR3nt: TGTGCTAGTGGTTTAGCAGGGTTTTATGGCTACACCTTC; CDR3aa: CASGLAGFYGYTF
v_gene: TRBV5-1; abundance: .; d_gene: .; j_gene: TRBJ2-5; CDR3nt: TGCGCCAGCAGCTTGCGAGGCGGCCAAGAGACCCAGTACTTC; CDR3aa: CASSLRGGQETQYF
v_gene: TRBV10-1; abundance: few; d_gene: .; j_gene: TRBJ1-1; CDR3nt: TGCGCCAGCAGTGAGTCGACTCGGGTTGAAGCTTTCTTT; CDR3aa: CASSESTRVEAFF
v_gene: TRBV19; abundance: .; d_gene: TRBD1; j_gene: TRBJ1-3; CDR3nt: TGTGCCAGTAGGCTTACAGGGGTCCCTGGAAACACCATATATTTT; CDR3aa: CASRLTGVPGNTIYF
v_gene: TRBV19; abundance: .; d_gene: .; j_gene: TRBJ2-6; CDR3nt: TGTGCCAGTAGTATATATCGGGTACGCTCTGGGGCCAACGTCCTGACTTTC; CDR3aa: CASSIYRVRSGANVLTF
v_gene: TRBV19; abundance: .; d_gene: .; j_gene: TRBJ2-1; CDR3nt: TGTGCCAGTAGTAAAGGGGGATTTGGTGACAATGAGCAGTTCTTC; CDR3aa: CASSKGGFGDNEQFF
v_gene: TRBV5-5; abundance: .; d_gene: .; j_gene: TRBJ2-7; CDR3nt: TGTGCCAGCAGCTTGGAGCAGGTCTACGAGCAGTACTTC; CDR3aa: CASSLEQVYEQYF
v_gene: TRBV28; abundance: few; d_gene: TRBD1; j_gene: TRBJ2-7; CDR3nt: TGTGCCAGCAGTTTTACGGGGACAGGTCCACTGTACGAGCAGTACTTC; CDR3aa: CASSFTGTGPLYEQYF
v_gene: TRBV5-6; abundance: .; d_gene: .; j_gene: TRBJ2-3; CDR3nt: TGTGCCAGCAGCTTAGTGGGAACAGGTCGCCCCGATACGCAGTATTTT; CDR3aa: CASSLVGTGRPDTQYF
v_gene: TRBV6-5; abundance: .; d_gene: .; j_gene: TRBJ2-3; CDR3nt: TGTGCCAGCAGTTACCTAGGAGTCCCAGATACGCAGTATTTT; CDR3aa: CASSYLGVPDTQYF
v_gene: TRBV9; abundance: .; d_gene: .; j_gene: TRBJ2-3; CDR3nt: TGTGCCAGCAGCGTAGTTGACCGGGAGACAGATACGCAGTATTTT; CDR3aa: CASSVVDRETDTQYF
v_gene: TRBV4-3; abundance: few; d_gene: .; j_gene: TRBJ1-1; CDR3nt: TGCGCCAGCAGCCAAGATCAGGGGATTTACGCTTTCTTT; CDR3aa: CASSQDQGIYAFF
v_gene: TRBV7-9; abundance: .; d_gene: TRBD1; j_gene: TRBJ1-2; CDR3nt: TGTGCCAGCAGCTTAGGAGGGACAGGGGGGTTCTATGGCTACACCTTC; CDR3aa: CASSLGGTGGFYGYTF
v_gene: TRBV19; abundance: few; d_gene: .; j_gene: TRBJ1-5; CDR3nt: TGTGCCAGTACTACCTGGAGAGGGAAGGGATGGCAGCCCCAGCATTTT; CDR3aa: CASTTWRGKGWQPQHF
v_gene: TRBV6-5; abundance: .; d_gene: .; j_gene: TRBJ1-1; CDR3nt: TGTGCCAGCAGTACCGGGACTGAAGCTTTCTTT; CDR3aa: CASSTGTEAFF
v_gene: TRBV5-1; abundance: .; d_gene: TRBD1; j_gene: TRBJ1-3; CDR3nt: TGCGCCAGCAGCTTGGGCGCACAGGGGGCTGGAAACACCATATATTTT; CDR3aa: CASSLGAQGAGNTIYF
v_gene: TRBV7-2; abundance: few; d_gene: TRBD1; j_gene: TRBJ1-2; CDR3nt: TGTGCCAGCAGCTTAGGACAGGGGATTTATGGCTACACCTTC; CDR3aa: CASSLGQGIYGYTF